The source of this TCR beta chain is a study of CD8 T cells in ankylosing spondylitis. Whole-study results and caveats: For ankylosing spondylitis blood, a TCR beta motif of several highly homologous variants appeared characteristic. As for the disease-linked clones, they showed a CD8+ phenotype and occurred at relatively low frequencies in peripheral blood.

The germline V gene encodes CDR1 SGHRS and CDR2 YFSETQ. V shed 0 bases and J shed 2 bases, with 20 bases lying between them. The CDR3 has 18 residues. TCRdb reanalysed the 5' RACE reads using MiXCR and keeps one entry per CDR3 protein. The profile covers some 100,000 distinct CDR3 sequences, with about 8.1% appearing a single time and roughly 29% taken by the ten largest. This clonotype was picked up a small number of times. Its specificity is not known. The sample consisted of blood, either unsorted or a sorted T cell fraction (not recorded which). V usage is TRBV5-1 and J usage is TRBJ2-5, with a possible D match to TRBD1 (6 bases). The origin of this receptor is a male donor with ankylosing spondylitis. The CDR3 is CASSLDRAGEGRQETQYF. CDR3 DNA: TGCGCCAGCAGCTTGGACAGGGCCGGTGAGGGTAGACAAGAGACCCAGTACTTC. Variable domain in full (rest from reference TRBV5-1 and TRBJ2-5): KAGVTQTPRYLIKTRGQQVTLSCSPISGHRSVSWYQQTPGQGLQFLFEYFSETQRNKGNFPGRFSGRQFSNSRSEMNVSTLELGDSALYLCASSLDRAGEGRQETQYFGPGTRLLVL.